A single sample gave rise to the 2 T cell receptor beta chains below, sequenced in a study of monozygotic twins with inflammatory bowel disease. From its re-call of the 5' RACE reads, TCRdb lists each CDR3 protein once, without DNA. The sample spans 150,000 to 200,000 distinct CDR3 sequences; the ten largest clones claim 6% to 9.5%. What was sequenced was blood. The origin of the receptors is a human donor with ulcerative colitis or Crohn's disease, or a healthy co-twin of an affected twin (not recorded which).

The genes are TRBV20-1 and TRBJ2-7; TCRdb names TRBD2, which stays unverified in the absence of DNA. CDR1 and CDR2 (germline): DFQATT, SNEGSKA (reference sequence). The length of the CDR3 is 14 residues. CDR3 loop: CSASLAGDLYEQYF.

The chain joins TRBV12-5 to TRBJ2-2; TCRdb selects TRBD1, and the lack of DNA leaves this call unchecked. The length of the CDR3 is 17 residues. CDR1 and CDR2 (germline): LGHNT, FRNRAP. The CDR3 loop reads CASGLKWGTGESGELFF.